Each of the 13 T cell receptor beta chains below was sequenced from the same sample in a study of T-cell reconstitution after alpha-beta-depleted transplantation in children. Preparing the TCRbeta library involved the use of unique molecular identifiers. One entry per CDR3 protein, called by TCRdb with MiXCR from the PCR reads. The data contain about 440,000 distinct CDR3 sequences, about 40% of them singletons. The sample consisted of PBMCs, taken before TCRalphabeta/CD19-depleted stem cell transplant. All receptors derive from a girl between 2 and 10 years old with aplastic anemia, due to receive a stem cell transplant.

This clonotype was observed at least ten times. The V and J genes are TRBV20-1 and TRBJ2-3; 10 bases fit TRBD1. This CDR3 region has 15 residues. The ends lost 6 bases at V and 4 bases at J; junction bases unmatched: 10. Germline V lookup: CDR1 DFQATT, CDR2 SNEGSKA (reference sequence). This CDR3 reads CSAETRQGAPDTQYF. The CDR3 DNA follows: TGCAGTGCCGAGACCAGACAGGGGGCGCCAGATACGCAGTATTTT.

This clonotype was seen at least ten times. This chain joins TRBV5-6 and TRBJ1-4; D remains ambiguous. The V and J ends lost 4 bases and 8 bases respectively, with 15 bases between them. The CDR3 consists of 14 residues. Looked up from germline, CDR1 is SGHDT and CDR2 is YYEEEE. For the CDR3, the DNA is TGTGCCAGCAGCCTCAGGCTAATGGAGGAAAAACTGTTTTTT. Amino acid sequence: CASSLRLMEEKLFF.

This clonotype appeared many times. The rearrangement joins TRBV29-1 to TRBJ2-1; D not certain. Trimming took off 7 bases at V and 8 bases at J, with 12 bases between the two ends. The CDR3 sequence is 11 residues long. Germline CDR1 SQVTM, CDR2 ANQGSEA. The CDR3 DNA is TGCAGCGCTGAGATAGCCTATGAGCAGTTCTTC. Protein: CSAEIAYEQFF.

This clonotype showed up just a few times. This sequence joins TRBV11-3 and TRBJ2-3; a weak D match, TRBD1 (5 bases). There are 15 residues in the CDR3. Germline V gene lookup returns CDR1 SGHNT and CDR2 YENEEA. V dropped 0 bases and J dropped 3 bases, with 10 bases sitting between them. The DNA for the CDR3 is TGTGCCAGCAGCTTAGAGGCAGGGCCTACAGATACGCAGTATTTT. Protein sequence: CASSLEAGPTDTQYF.

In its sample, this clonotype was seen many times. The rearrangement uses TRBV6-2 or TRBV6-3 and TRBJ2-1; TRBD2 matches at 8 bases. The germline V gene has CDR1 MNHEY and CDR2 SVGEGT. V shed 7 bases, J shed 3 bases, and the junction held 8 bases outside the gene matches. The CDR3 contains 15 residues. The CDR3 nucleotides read TGTGCCAGCACCCTTAGCGGGACGAACTACAATGAGCAGTTCTTC. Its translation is CASTLSGTNYNEQFF.

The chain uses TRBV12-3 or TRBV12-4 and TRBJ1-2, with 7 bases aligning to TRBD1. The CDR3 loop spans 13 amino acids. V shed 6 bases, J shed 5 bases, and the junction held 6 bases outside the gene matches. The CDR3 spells CASRTPTGYGYTF. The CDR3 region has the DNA TGTGCCAGCAGAACTCCGACAGGGTATGGCTACACCTTC.

In DNA, the CDR3 is TGCGCCAGCAGGACTAGCGCGAACACCGGGGAGCTGTTTTTT. Its translation is CASRTSANTGELFF. The chain carries TRBV10-1 and TRBJ2-2; 8 nucleotides agree with TRBD2. V dropped 6 bases and J dropped 0; count of bases not matched to a gene: 0. Germline CDR1 and CDR2: WNHNN and SYGVQD (reference sequence). This CDR3 is 14 amino acids long.

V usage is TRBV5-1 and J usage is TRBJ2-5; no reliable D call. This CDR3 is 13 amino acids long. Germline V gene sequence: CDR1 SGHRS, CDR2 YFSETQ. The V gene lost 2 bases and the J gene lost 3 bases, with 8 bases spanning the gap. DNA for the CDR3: TGCGCCAGCAGCTTTGCAATAGAAGAGACCCAGTACTTC. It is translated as CASSFAIEETQYF.

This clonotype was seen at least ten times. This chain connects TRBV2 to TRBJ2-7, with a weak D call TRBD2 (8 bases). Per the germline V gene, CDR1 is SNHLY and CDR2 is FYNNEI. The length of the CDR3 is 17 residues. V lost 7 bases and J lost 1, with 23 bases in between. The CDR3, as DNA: TGTGCCAGCAAAATCGAAGCGGGGGACAGCCGTTCCTACGAGCAGTACTTC. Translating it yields CASKIEAGDSRSYEQYF.

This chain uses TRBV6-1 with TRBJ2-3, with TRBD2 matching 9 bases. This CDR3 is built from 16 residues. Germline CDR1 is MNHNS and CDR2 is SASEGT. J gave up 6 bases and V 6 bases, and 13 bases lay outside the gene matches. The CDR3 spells CASRGVAGVSTDTQYF. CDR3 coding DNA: TGTGCCAGCAGGGGAGTAGCGGGAGTTTCCACGGATACGCAGTATTTT.

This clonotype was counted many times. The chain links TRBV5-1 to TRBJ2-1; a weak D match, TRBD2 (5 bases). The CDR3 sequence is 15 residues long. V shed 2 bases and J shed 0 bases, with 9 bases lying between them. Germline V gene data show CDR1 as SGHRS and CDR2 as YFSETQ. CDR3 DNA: TGCGCCAGCAGCTTCGGGGATTCCTCCTACAATGAGCAGTTCTTC. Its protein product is CASSFGDSSYNEQFF.

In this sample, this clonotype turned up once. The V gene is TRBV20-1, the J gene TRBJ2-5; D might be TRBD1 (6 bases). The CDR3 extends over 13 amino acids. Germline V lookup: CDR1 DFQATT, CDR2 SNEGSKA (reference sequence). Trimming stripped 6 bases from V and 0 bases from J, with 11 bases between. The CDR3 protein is CSATRGNQETQYF. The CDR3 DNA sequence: TGCAGTGCCACCAGGGGAAACCAAGAGACCCAGTACTTC.

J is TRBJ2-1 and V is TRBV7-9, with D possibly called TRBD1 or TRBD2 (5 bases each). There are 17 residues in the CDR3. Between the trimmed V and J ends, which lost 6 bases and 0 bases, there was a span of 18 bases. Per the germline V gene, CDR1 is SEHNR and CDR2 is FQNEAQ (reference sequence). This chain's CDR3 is CASSFRRDGSSYNEQFF. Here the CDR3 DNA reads TGTGCCAGCAGTTTTCGCCGGGACGGAAGCTCCTACAATGAGCAGTTCTTC.